This T cell receptor beta chain was identified in a study of CXCR3-negative and CXCR3-positive naive CD8 T cells (dated 2019 in TCRdb). Regarding the research as a whole: In total, some 130 million TRB reads were obtained, corresponding to roughly 1.5 +/- 0.3 million reads per library. The diversity and physicochemical repertoire analyses included under 12 donors pooled from two independent experiments. For the TRBV-TRBJ cluster analysis, the naive subsets came from 5 donors, while the memory cells came from 3 donors.

Paper-wide results and their limitations: CXCR3 expression partially decreased after cryopreservation, so most assays used freshly isolated PBMCs. Both naive subsets had comparably high repertoire diversity, while memory CD8+ T cells had much lower repertoire diversity. Because surface CD5, which is linked to self-reactivity in mice, was comparable between the naive subsets, TCR interaction strength was also inferred from TRB CDR3 physicochemical properties. Compared with CXCR3-negative naive cells, CXCR3-positive naive cells had TRB CDR3s with higher hydrophobicity (lower Kidera factor 4), lower energy, and higher strength and volume indices. Similar TRBV-TRBJ usage was shown by naive CXCR3-negative and CXCR3-positive cells from the same donor, whereas distinct patterns were shown by memory cells.

Instrument used: NextSeq 550. The Human TCR Profiling Kit (MiLaboratory) was used to make UMI-labeled 5' RACE TRB cDNA libraries. The full amount of extracted RNA was used for cDNA synthesis, and the full amount of resulting cDNA was used for PCR amplification. Libraries were prepared in parallel using an identical number of PCR cycles. As for the authors' bioinformatics: With a requirement of at least two reads per UMI, MIGEC and MiXCR extracted about 50,000 +/- 10,000 unique UMI-labeled TRB cDNA molecules per library. An average of about 40,000 +/- 10,000 functional in-frame TRB CDR3 nucleotide clonotypes without stop codons was found per library. After downsampling to 5000 UMI-labeled TRB molecules per sample, diversity metrics such as normalized Shannon-Wiener and Chao1 were calculated in VDJtools. VDJtools computed clonotype-size-weighted physicochemical properties of the central five CDR3 residues: interaction energy, strength, volume and Kidera factor 4. The reads, reprocessed by TCRdb, yield one row per CDR3 protein sequence and no DNA. These V and J calls rely on TCRdb rather than the paper's analysis. The sample's own table lists under 7,500 distinct CDR3 sequences. The top ten constitute 1.5% to 2% of the sample.

For every CD8+ T cell subset, under 350,000 cells were flow-sorted straight into RLT lysis buffer, and each subset was sorted in triplicate. Naive CD8+ T cells were defined stringently as CD45RO-CCR7+CD27+CD95- to exclude memory contaminants. Peripheral blood mononuclear cells were isolated from buffy coats using standard density gradient centrifugation. Naive CXCR3-negative and CXCR3-positive CD8+ T cells were flow-sorted using a FACSAria III. An RNeasy Mini Kit was used to extract total RNA from the sorted cells. With respect to this clonotype: What antigen it recognizes has not been identified.

CDR3 length: 16 amino acids, cysteine to phenylalanine. The protein alone is recorded here. The CDR1 and CDR2 encoded by the germline V gene (reference sequence) are PRHDT and FYEKMQ. The chain joins TRBV13 to TRBJ2-3; TCRdb's D call of TRBD2 is untestable without DNA. The sample taken for sequencing was naive CXCR3- CD8+ T cells from blood. The cell subset or site label, as the study defines it: CD45RO-CCR7+CD27+CD95- naive CD8+ T cells lacking CXCR3 (TNR3-). The receptor comes from a human donor in good health. Some clones in this sample may be carry-over from other donors' samples. The CDR3 region reads CASSRRTSGSTDTQYF.